This T cell receptor (beta chain) was found in a study of blood T cells in healthy people across ages. Sample-barcoded 5' priming and a J-beta primer mix drove a second PCR of about 6 to 11 cycles. Every cDNA was tagged by a template-switch adaptor with 12 random nucleotides. One entry per CDR3 protein results from TCRdb running MiXCR on the 5' RACE reads. The sample includes about 1.1 million distinct CDR3 sequences, around two fifths seen only once; the top ten take 13%. A few counts support this clonotype. PBMCs, at least 7 million per sample, were isolated. The CDR3 extends over 13 amino acids. CDR1 DFQATT and CDR2 SNEGSKA come from the germline V gene (reference sequence). Deletions cut 6 bases from V and 5 bases from J, with 13 bases between.

The chain is built from TRBV20-1 and TRBJ1-4, with D possibly TRBD1 on 6 matching bases. Sequencing was performed on blood. The receptor was derived from a man younger than 35 in good health. CDR3 residues: CSALGQTNEKLFF. The DNA for the CDR3 is TGCAGTGCCCTAGGACAGACCAATGAAAAACTGTTTTTT.